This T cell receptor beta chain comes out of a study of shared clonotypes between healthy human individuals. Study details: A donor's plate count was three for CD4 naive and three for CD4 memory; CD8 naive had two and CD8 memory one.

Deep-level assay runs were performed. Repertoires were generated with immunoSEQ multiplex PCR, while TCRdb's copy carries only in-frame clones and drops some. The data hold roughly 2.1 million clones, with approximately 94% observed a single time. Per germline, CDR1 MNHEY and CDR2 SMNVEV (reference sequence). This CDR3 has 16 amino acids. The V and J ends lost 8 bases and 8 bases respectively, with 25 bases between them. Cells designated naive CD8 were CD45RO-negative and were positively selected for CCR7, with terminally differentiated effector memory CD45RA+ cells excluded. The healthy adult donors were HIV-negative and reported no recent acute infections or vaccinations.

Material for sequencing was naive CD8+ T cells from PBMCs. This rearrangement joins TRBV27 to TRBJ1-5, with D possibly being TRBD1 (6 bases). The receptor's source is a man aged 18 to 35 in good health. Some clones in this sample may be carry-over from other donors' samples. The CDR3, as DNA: TGTGCCAGCCGACGCACCCAGACAGGAATTGTCGAGCCCCAGCATTTT. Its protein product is CASRRTQTGIVEPQHF.